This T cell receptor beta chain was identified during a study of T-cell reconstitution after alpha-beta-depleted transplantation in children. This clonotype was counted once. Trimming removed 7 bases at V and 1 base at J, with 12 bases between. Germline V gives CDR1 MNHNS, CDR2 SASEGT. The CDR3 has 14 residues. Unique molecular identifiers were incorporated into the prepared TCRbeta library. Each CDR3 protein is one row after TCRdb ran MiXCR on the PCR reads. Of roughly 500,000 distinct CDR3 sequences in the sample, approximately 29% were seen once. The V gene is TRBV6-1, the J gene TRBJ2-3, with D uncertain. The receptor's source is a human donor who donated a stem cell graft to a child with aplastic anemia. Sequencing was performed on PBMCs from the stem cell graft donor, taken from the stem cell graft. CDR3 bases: TGTGCCAGCAATGGGTTCGGCGGCACAGATACGCAGTATTTT. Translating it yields CASNGFGGTDTQYF.